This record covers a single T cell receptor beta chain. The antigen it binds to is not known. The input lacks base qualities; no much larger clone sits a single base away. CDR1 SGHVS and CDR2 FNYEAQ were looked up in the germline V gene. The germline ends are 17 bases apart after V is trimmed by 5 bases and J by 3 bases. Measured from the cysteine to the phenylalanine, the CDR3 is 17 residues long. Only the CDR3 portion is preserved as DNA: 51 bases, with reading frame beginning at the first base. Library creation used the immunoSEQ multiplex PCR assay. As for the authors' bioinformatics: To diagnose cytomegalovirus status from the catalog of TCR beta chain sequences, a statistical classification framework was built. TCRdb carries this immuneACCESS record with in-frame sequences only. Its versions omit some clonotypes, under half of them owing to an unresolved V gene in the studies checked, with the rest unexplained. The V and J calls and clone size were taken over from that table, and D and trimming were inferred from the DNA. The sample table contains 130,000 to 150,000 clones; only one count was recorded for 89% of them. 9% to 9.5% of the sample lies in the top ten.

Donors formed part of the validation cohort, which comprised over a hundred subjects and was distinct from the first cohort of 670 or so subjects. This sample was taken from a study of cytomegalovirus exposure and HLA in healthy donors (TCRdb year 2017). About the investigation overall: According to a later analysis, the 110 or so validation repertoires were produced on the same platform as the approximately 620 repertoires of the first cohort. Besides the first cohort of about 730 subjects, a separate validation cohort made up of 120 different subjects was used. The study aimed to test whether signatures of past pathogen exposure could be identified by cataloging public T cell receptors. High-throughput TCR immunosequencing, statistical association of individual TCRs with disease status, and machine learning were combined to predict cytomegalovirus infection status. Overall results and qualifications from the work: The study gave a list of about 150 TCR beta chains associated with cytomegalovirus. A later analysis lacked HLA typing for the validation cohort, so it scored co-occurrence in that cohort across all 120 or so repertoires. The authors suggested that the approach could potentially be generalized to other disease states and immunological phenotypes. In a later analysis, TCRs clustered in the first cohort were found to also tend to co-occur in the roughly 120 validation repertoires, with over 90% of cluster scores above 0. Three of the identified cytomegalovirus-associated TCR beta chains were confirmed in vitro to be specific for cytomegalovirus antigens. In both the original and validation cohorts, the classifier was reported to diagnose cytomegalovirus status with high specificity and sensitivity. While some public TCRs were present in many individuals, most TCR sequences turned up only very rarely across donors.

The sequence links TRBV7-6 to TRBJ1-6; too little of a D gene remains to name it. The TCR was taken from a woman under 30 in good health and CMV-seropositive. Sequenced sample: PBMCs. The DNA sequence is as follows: TGTGCCAGCAGCCCTCGTAGCGGCAGTGACTATAATTCACCCCTCCACTTT. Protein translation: CASSPRSGSDYNSPLHF.